What follows are 10 T cell receptor beta chains derived from one specimen sequenced in a study of T cell repertoires in cytomegalovirus infection. TCRdb analysed the reads with MiXCR anew, one entry per CDR3 protein. This table holds about 300,000 distinct CDR3 sequences, about a tenth found once. Material for sequencing was PBMCs. The source of these receptors is a human donor in good health (CMV status not recorded). Some clones in this sample may be carry-over from other donors' samples.

This clonotype showed up many times. The J gene is TRBJ2-3, the V gene TRBV6-5, with D unclear. Germline CDR1 MNHEY, CDR2 SVGAGI. The CDR3 consists of 16 residues. The V end was cut by 2 bases, the J end by 1 base, with 13 bases between. The CDR3 is CASSYRQLSGTDTQYF. The CDR3 DNA sequence: TGTGCCAGCAGTTACCGACAACTAAGTGGCACAGATACGCAGTATTTT.

In this sample, this clonotype turned up a few times. This sequence joins TRBV25-1 and TRBJ2-1; D not certain. Germline V gene data show CDR1 as MGHDK and CDR2 as SYGVNS. The V end lost 3 bases, the J end lost 0 bases, and 12 bases lay between the germline ends. This CDR3 has 16 amino acids. The CDR3 DNA follows: TGTGCCAGCAGTGATTTTGGTGCAGACTCCTACAATGAGCAGTTCTTC. Translation: CASSDFGADSYNEQFF.

With regard to this clonotype: This may be a read error, as it is one base from a much larger clone. The rearrangement links TRBV19 to TRBJ2-1, with 9 nucleotides matching TRBD2. The V segment lost 6 bases and the J segment 4 bases; nucleotides outside the gene matches: 16. CDR1 LNHDA and CDR2 SQIVND come from the germline V gene (reference sequence). The CDR3 is made up of 18 amino acids. The CDR3 nucleotides are TGTGCCAGTAGCTCGGGGGGAAGTAGCGGGGGACTATACAATGAGCAGTTCTTC. Its translation is CASSSGGSSGGLYNEQFF. Using reference TRBV19 and TRBJ2-1 for the parts outside the CDR3, the full variable domain is DGGITQSPKYLFRKEGQNVTLSCEQNLNHDAMYWYRQDPGQGLRLIYYSQIVNDFQKGDIAEGYSVSREKKESFPLTVTSAQKNPTAFYLCASSSGGSSGGLYNEQFFGPGTRLTVL.

This chain uses TRBV19 with TRBJ2-6, with 7 bases that match TRBD1. This CDR3 contains 16 residues. Trimming took 2 bases from V and 4 from J; bases not matched to a gene: 5. The germline gives CDR1 LNHDA, CDR2 SQIVND (reference sequence). This CDR3 is CASSITGAGGANVLTF. CDR3 sequence (DNA): TGTGCCAGTAGTATAACAGGGGCAGGGGGGGCCAACGTCCTGACTTTC.

This clonotype has a count of ten or more. This chain links TRBV2 with TRBJ2-2, with D uncertain. Looked up from germline, CDR1 is SNHLY and CDR2 is FYNNEI. V lost 4 bases to trimming and J lost 1 base, with 4 bases between them. The CDR3 covers 13 residues. The CDR3 sequence: CASSVGNTGELFF. DNA of the CDR3: TGTGCCAGCAGTGTAGGGAACACCGGGGAGCTGTTTTTT.

V usage is TRBV18 and J usage is TRBJ1-2; TRBD1 is a possible D gene (5 bases). This CDR3 contains 14 residues. V lost 6 bases and J 4 bases, leaving 15 bases between the germline ends. Germline V lookup: CDR1 KGHSH, CDR2 LQKENI. This CDR3 is CASSPAQAFYGYTF. The CDR3, as DNA: TGTGCCAGCTCCCCCGCACAGGCCTTCTATGGCTACACCTTC.

The V gene is TRBV28, the J gene TRBJ2-5; D might be TRBD1 (6 bases). V dropped 2 bases and J dropped 6 bases, with 37 bases sitting between them. The length of the CDR3 is 22 residues. The germline gives CDR1 MDHEN, CDR2 SYDVKM. The CDR3 region has the DNA TGTGCCAGCAGTTTACCGGGTAGCACACGGAGAAGGCTGGGGGCGAGTTTTAAGACCCAGTACTTC. This gives the protein CASSLPGSTRRRLGASFKTQYF.

There are many counts of this clonotype. The chain uses TRBV28 and TRBJ2-5; TRBD2 aligns across 12 bases. The germline gives CDR1 MDHEN, CDR2 SYDVKM. The CDR3 loop spans 14 amino acids. Unmatched junction bases numbered 4, after V lost 5 bases and J lost 6 bases. CDR3 amino acids: CASSPTSGGKTQYF. Written as DNA, the CDR3 is TGTGCCAGCAGTCCGACTAGCGGGGGAAAGACCCAGTACTTC.

This clonotype was seen ten or more times. V gene TRBV25-1 combines with J gene TRBJ1-2, with D possibly being TRBD1 (5 bases). The CDR3 consists of 14 residues. The germline V gene has CDR1 MGHDK and CDR2 SYGVNS. Between the trimmed V and J ends, which lost 5 bases and 8 bases, there was a span of 18 bases. CDR3 nucleotides: TGTGCCAGCAGTAGGGGACCGACGCAGGAGGGCTACACCTTC. This gives the protein CASSRGPTQEGYTF.

This clonotype showed up many times. J is TRBJ2-5 and V is TRBV7-2; no clear D gene. The CDR3 contains 12 residues. V lost 2 bases and J lost 1, with 2 bases in between. CDR1 is SGHTA and CDR2 is FQGNSA in the germline V gene. The CDR3: CASSLLQETQYF. Here the CDR3 DNA reads TGTGCCAGCAGCTTACTCCAAGAGACCCAGTACTTC. Based on the CDR3 plus reference TRBV7-2 and TRBJ2-5, the full variable domain is GAGVSQSPSNKVTEKGKDVELRCDPISGHTALYWYRQSLGQGLEFLIYFQGNSAPDKSGLPSDRFSAERTGGSVSTLTIQRTQQEDSAVYLCASSLLQETQYFGPGTRLLVL.